The T cell receptor (beta chain) under discussion was sequenced for a study of technical replicates of blood from several donors. J gave up 1 base and V 6 bases, and 4 bases lay outside the gene matches. Germline assignment: CDR1 SGHTA and CDR2 FQGTGA. The CDR3 extends over 14 amino acids. TCRdb's copy holds only in-frame clones and misses some; the assay was immunoSEQ multiplex PCR. The profile shows 70,000 to 80,000 clones, about 90% of them singletons. The TCR originated in a human donor in good health. This chain uses TRBV7-3 with TRBJ2-3; 7 bases map to TRBD1. What was sequenced was T cells isolated from PBMCs. The DNA for the CDR3 is TGTGCCAGCAGTCGTGGACAGGGCACAGATACGCAGTATTTT. This sequence encodes CASSRGQGTDTQYF. The full variable domain, completed using reference TRBV7-3 and TRBJ2-3, is GAGVSQTPSNKVTEKGKYVELRCDPISGHTALYWYRQSLGQGPEFLIYFQGTGAADDSGLPNDRFFAVRPEGSVSTLKIQRTERGDSAVYLCASSRGQGTDTQYFGPGTRLTVL.